This TCR beta chain was captured by sequencing in a study of T cells in tuberculosis (dated by TCRdb to 2016 to 2019). The study in broad terms: To characterize T cells specific for the mycobacterial lipid antigen glucose monomycolate (GMM), the study used CD1B tetramers together with high-throughput TCR immunosequencing. In a South African clinical cohort, IGRA-negative adolescents, IGRA-positive adolescents with latent tuberculosis and adults with active tuberculosis were compared, with 9 to 10 people in each group.

The germline V gene encodes CDR1 MNHNY and CDR2 SVGAGI (reference sequence). Counted from cysteine to phenylalanine, this CDR3 has 14 amino acids. Only the CDR3 DNA stays, 42 bases, in frame from base 1. V is clipped by 8 bases and J by 4 bases, and the sequence between their germline boundaries is 15 bases long. This clone appeared a single time. Its antigen has not been determined. Within one base of it there is no much larger clone, and no base qualities were kept. At study entry, adolescents were screened for latent tuberculosis infection using a tuberculin skin test and the QuantiFERON-TB GOLD In-Tube IGRA. Immunosequencing of unsorted cryopreserved PBMC covered, on average, about 93,000 T cells per clinical donor. Eleven high schools in the Worcester region of the Western Cape, South Africa, served as enrollment sites for adolescents aged 12 to 18 years. Ten adolescents infected with M. tuberculosis and around 10 uninfected adolescents were chosen and matched for age and sex. For the adolescents, PBMC were isolated by density centrifugation from freshly drawn heparinized blood and then cryopreserved.

Overall study results and their limits: Active tuberculosis TCR-alpha repertoires showed smaller mean NN-distances to GMM-specific TCRs than IGRA-negative controls, suggesting clonal expansion of these TCRs. Shorter CDR3-alpha lengths in active tuberculosis patients partly drove the smaller NN-distances, and the TCR-beta difference was not statistically significant. Which clinical samples got chosen depended on the availability of cryopreserved specimens, and the active tuberculosis cases were adults, whereas the controls were adolescents. An accuracy of approximately 87% (AUROC 0.85 to 0.95) was reached by a classifier using the diverse GMM-specific repertoire, compared with about 65% accuracy when GEM motif frequencies were used.

TCR libraries were generated with the immunoSEQ multiplex PCR assay, using TCR-beta and/or TCR-alpha/delta assays for each sample. Amplified TCR libraries were sequenced on the Illumina high-throughput platform. In the original analysis: Clustering and dimensionality reduction relied on pairwise TCRdist distances among GMM-specific receptors from T cells that were either sorted ex vivo or expanded in vitro. Each clinical repertoire was scored by mean NN-distance, the average TCRdist to the nearest 10% of tetramer-positive reference sequences. To compute GEM TCR motif frequency, the fraction of unique TCRs matching known GEM sequences by V/J usage and CDR3 length was calculated. Linear discriminant analysis with leave-one-out cross-validation, implemented in scikit-learn, was used to classify active tuberculosis. Not all clones reach the TCRdb copy of this immuneACCESS table, which keeps in-frame sequences only. Checked studies attribute under half of the gap to unresolved V genes and leave the rest unexplained. For V, J and clone size, that table is used; D and trimming come from the DNA. For this sample there are 25,000 to 35,000 clones; around 95% appear just once. The ten top clones hold roughly 2.3% of the sample.

Sample: PBMCs. The rearranged segments are TRBV6-6 and TRBJ1-3, with the D gene not clear enough to name. This TCR derives from a donor aged 10-29 years with latent tuberculosis or without tuberculosis infection. The CDR3 loop reads CASCSGQAGNTIYF. The sequence in DNA is TGTGCCAGCTGTTCTGGGCAGGCCGGAAACACCATATATTTT.